This passage covers 22 T cell receptor beta chains from one sample sequenced in a study of cytomegalovirus exposure and HLA in healthy donors. Here immunoSEQ multiplex PCR was the method, and the copy in TCRdb shows in-frame clones only, minus some. The repertoire holds some 200,000 clones, with about nine tenths as singletons. Sample: PBMCs. The receptors shown here come from a woman younger than 35 in good health and CMV-seronegative.

The rearrangement links TRBV27 to TRBJ2-3, with D tentatively TRBD1 (6 bases). The CDR3 contains 19 residues. In germline, CDR1 is MNHEY, CDR2 SMNVEV (reference sequence). V lost 4 bases, J lost 4 bases, and 27 bases lay in between. The chain's CDR3 is CASSYRVGFGWYVPDTQYF. In nucleotides, the CDR3 is TGTGCCAGCAGTTACAGGGTCGGTTTTGGGTGGTACGTACCAGATACGCAGTATTTT.

The chain has TRBV19 and TRBJ2-5, with 7 bases matching TRBD1. This CDR3 comprises 15 residues. V lost 4 bases and J lost 5; bases outside the gene matches: 10. CDR1 is LNHDA, CDR2 SQIVND, per germline (reference sequence). The CDR3 region has the DNA TGTGCCAGTAGTACCTCCGGACAGGTTTATGAGACCCAGTACTTC. Protein product: CASSTSGQVYETQYF.

The count of this clone is one. Here the CDR3 DNA reads TGTGCCAGCAGCCAACAGTGGGGCATGAACACTGAAGCTTTCTTT. Its translation: CASSQQWGMNTEAFF. The rearrangement joins TRBV2 to TRBJ1-1; perhaps TRBD1 as D (5 bases). Trimming pared 6 bases from V and 0 bases from J, leaving 14 bases between. The CDR3 consists of 15 residues. CDR1 and CDR2 (germline): SNHLY, FYNNEI.

The V call is TRBV6-1, the J call TRBJ1-4; D may be TRBD1 (5 bases). With 3 bases removed from V and 7 bases from J, the gap between germline ends came to 12 bases. The CDR3 is 14 residues long. The germline V gene has CDR1 MNHNS and CDR2 SASEGT. CDR3 bases: TGTGCCAGCAGTGACAAGGGACTTAGTGAAAAACTGTTTTTT. Translated: CASSDKGLSEKLFF.

V gene TRBV5-6 combines with J gene TRBJ1-1; D is uncertain. The CDR3 consists of 14 residues. Trimming left V 4 bases short and J 11 bases short, with 21 bases between. Per the germline V gene, CDR1 is SGHDT and CDR2 is YYEEEE. The CDR3 DNA is TGTGCCAGCAGCCCTTTACAGATCGACCAGGTGGCTTTCTTT. Translated, it gives CASSPLQIDQVAFF.

This sequence joins TRBV5-5 and TRBJ2-7; 7 nucleotides line up with TRBD2. The germline V gene has CDR1 SGHKS and CDR2 YYEKEE (reference sequence). Trimming cost V 3 bases and J 5 bases; bases outside gene matches: 14. The CDR3 is 16 amino acids. The CDR3 here is CASSSTGEGTDNEQYF. The CDR3 DNA reads TGTGCCAGCAGCTCCACGGGGGAGGGGACGGACAACGAGCAGTACTTC. Full variable domain (missing parts from reference TRBV5-5 and TRBJ2-7): DAGVTQSPTHLIKTRGQQVTLRCSPISGHKSVSWYQQVLGQGPQFIFQYYEKEERGRGNFPDRFSARQFPNYSSELNVNALLLGDSALYLCASSSTGEGTDNEQYFGPGTRLTVT.

This chain links TRBV7-6 with TRBJ2-7; TRBD1 is a possible D gene (5 bases). Germline lookup yields CDR1 SGHVS and CDR2 FNYEAQ. Trimming took 7 bases from V and 2 from J, leaving 18 bases between them. The CDR3 spans 15 residues. The CDR3 DNA reads TGTGCCAGCAACCCAGGCAGGGATGGGGCCTACGAGCAGTACTTC. Protein sequence: CASNPGRDGAYEQYF.

The chain links TRBV2 to TRBJ2-7, with D unclear. V lost 6 bases, J lost 3 bases, and 6 bases lay in between. There are 11 residues in the CDR3. CDR1 is SNHLY, CDR2 FYNNEI, per germline. The DNA of the CDR3 is TGTGCCAGCAGAGAGTACTACGAGCAGTACTTC. This sequence encodes CASREYYEQYF.

The V call is TRBV5-6, the J call TRBJ2-5; a weak D match, TRBD2 (6 bases). CDR1 and CDR2 from the germline V gene are SGHDT and YYEEEE. The germline V and J ends were trimmed by 1 base and 3 bases, with 10 bases remaining between them. The CDR3 covers 14 residues. This chain's CDR3 is CASSLWQREETQYF. The CDR3 DNA reads as TGTGCCAGCAGCTTGTGGCAGCGGGAAGAGACCCAGTACTTC.

V and J are TRBV7-6 and TRBJ2-7; the match to TRBD1 covers 10 bases. After removal of 5 bases from V and 5 bases from J, the junction contained 6 bases not matched to a gene. The CDR3 contains 14 residues. Germline V gene sequence: CDR1 SGHVS, CDR2 FNYEAQ. The CDR3 coding sequence is TGTGCCAGCAGCGCGGGACAGGGGTTAGACGAGCAGTACTTC. It encodes CASSAGQGLDEQYF.

This rearrangement joins TRBV27 to TRBJ1-1, with D hard to call. The CDR3 has 13 amino acids. Germline values: CDR1 MNHEY, CDR2 SMNVEV (reference sequence). Trimming took 0 bases from V and 4 from J, leaving 6 bases between them. In nucleotides, the CDR3 is TGTGCCAGCAGTTTATCGGGCACCACTGAAGCTTTCTTT. Translation gives CASSLSGTTEAFF.

The rearrangement uses TRBV2 and TRBJ1-1; D possibly corresponds to TRBD1 (5 bases). The CDR3 consists of 13 residues. Germline CDR1 SNHLY, CDR2 FYNNEI. The V and J ends lost 4 bases and 4 bases respectively, with 10 bases between them. The CDR3 sequence: CASSARQRTEAFF. CDR3 nucleotides: TGTGCCAGCAGTGCTAGACAGCGCACTGAAGCTTTCTTT.

Points on this clone: Additional DNA sequences in this sample encode the identical CDR3. The chain couples TRBV2 to TRBJ2-7; D is perhaps TRBD1 (6 bases). The CDR3 runs 12 residues. The V gene lost 8 bases and the J gene lost 1 base, with 9 bases spanning the gap. Germline loops: CDR1 SNHLY, CDR2 FYNNEI. The DNA of the CDR3 is TGTGCCAGCCGGACAGATTCCTACGAGCAGTACTTC. Translation: CASRTDSYEQYF.

The chain recombines TRBV9 with TRBJ2-1; 10 bases are a match to TRBD1. V was pared by 6 bases and J by 8 bases, with 8 bases of the junction left unmatched. The germline CDR1 and CDR2 sequences are SGDLS and YYNGEE. The CDR3 consists of 14 residues. The DNA for the CDR3 is TGTGCCAGCAAATCGGGACAGGGGCACGATGAGCAGTTCTTC. This sequence encodes CASKSGQGHDEQFF.

This clone was found once. This chain links TRBV11-3 with TRBJ2-5, with D perhaps matching TRBD1 (5 bases). The CDR3 loop spans 15 amino acids. Germline assignment: CDR1 SGHNT and CDR2 YENEEA. Trimming stripped 5 bases from V and 5 bases from J, with 18 bases between. The CDR3 DNA follows: TGTGCCAGCAGCCCCACCAGGGAAGGTGTCGAGACCCAGTACTTC. It specifies CASSPTREGVETQYF.

The V call is TRBV28, the J call TRBJ2-7; 7 nucleotides agree with TRBD1. With V trimmed by 4 bases and J by 2 bases, 5 bases remained unmatched. The CDR3 totals 14 residues. CDR1 is MDHEN and CDR2 is SYDVKM in the germline V gene. The CDR3 region has the DNA TGTGCCAGCAGTTACCTGGGACAGACCTACGAGCAGTACTTC. Its translation: CASSYLGQTYEQYF.

The V and J genes are TRBV5-1 and TRBJ2-2, with 10 bases identical to TRBD2. The CDR3 is made up of 16 amino acids. Germline-derived CDR1 and CDR2 are SGHRS and YFSETQ. The V segment lost 3 bases and the J segment 7 bases; nucleotides outside the gene matches: 9. The DNA for the CDR3 is TGCGCCAGCAGCTCGGAAGCGGGAGGGCGTCACGGGGAGCTGTTTTTT. This encodes CASSSEAGGRHGELFF.

This clone was seen only a few times. The V and J genes are TRBV19 and TRBJ1-2; D perhaps matches TRBD1 (5 bases). Trimming pared 5 bases from V and 1 base from J, leaving 11 bases between. CDR1 and CDR2 from the germline V gene are LNHDA and SQIVND (reference sequence). CDR3 length: 14 amino acids. The CDR3 DNA reads TGTGCCAGTAGTGTTTCAGGGCTTAACTATGGCTACACCTTC. This gives the protein CASSVSGLNYGYTF.

Only a few counts were recorded for this clone. The chain couples TRBV7-6 to TRBJ2-7, with a tentative D call TRBD1 (6 bases). Trimming left V 5 bases short and J 5 bases short, with 16 bases between. The CDR3 is 14 residues long. The germline V gene encodes CDR1 SGHVS and CDR2 FNYEAQ. The CDR3 DNA reads as TGTGCCAGCAGCCCACTCCAGGGGACCCACGAGCAGTACTTC. This translates into CASSPLQGTHEQYF.

This chain joins TRBV7-8 and TRBJ2-1; 9 bases line up with TRBD2. CDR3 size: 15 residues. Germline assignment: CDR1 SGHVS and CDR2 FQNEAQ. Trimming cost V 7 bases and J 3 bases; bases outside gene matches: 7. CDR3: CASIISGSSYNEQFF. The CDR3 DNA reads as TGTGCCAGCATCATTAGCGGGAGTAGCTACAATGAGCAGTTCTTC.

The chain joins TRBV2 to TRBJ2-2; TRBD1 aligns across 7 bases. The CDR3 sequence is 13 residues long. With 2 bases clipped from V and 8 bases from J, the junction kept 2 bases outside the gene matches. Germline CDR1 SNHLY, CDR2 FYNNEI. CDR3 in DNA: TGTGCCAGCAGTGAACAGGGACAGGGGGAGCTGTTTTTT. Encoded protein: CASSEQGQGELFF.

This chain joins TRBV11-3 and TRBJ1-1; possible D gene TRBD1, 5 bases. V was trimmed by 5 bases and J by 1 base, leaving 8 bases between them. This CDR3 is 13 amino acids long. The V gene's germline CDR1 is SGHNT and CDR2 YENEEA. Here the CDR3 DNA reads TGTGCCAGCAGCGAAACAGGGAACACTGAAGCTTTCTTT. Protein sequence: CASSETGNTEAFF.